Here is one T cell receptor beta chain with its context. This clone was seen many times. Its antigen has not been determined. Base-call qualities are not available, and no considerably larger clone is one nucleotide away. This sample was included in a study of shared clonotypes between healthy human individuals (TCRdb year 2020). Describing the broader study: A couple of women and a few men aged 18 to 49 years were included in the cohort. Each donor's leukapheresis produced roughly between roughly 0.85 and 10 billion PBMCs. Libraries were prepared and TCR repertoires were sequenced by different laboratories using diverse techniques, in order to increase sequencing depth and limit assay-specific biases. For each donor, CD4 naive and CD4 memory were each given three plates, CD8 naive was given two plates, and CD8 memory was given one plate. To estimate repertoire size and how much clonotype sharing occurs between individuals, the study deeply sequenced the blood TCR repertoires of 5 or 6 healthy adults. Summary of the overall study and its limitations: Sharing across a few donors was observed for approximately 5% of naive CD4, 3% to 4% of naive CD8, over 2% of memory CD4, and over 0.3% of memory CD8 clonotypes. Incomplete sequencing was indicated by rarefaction of sorted-subset datasets, despite the large sequencing depth. Naive subsets generally had larger estimated clonotype richness than memory subsets did. Higher generation probabilities were observed for clonotypes shared by all four sorted-subset donors than for non-shared clonotypes. Because the study included only a small number of donors, the genetic and exposure-history diversity represented was limited. Pairwise subsampling led to the expectation that sequencing depth would affect the degree of clonotype sharing among donors. Sampling was restricted to blood, and TCR repertoires in tissues likely differ from the TCR repertoires found in blood.

Using the deep immunoSEQ assay, multiplex PCR amplified TCR CDR3 regions from genomic DNA. Genomic DNA extracted from each cell subset was distributed evenly over all wells of several immunoSEQ 96-well plates, and each plate served as one replicate. For sorted subsets, about 210 ng of genomic DNA, equivalent to 25,000 to 35,000 T cell genomes, went into each replicate PCR. Purified libraries were quantified with a Qubit 3.0 fluorometer, sized on a Bioanalyzer 2100, and re-quantified with the KAPA Library Quantification kit. Each immunoSEQ 96-well plate was sequenced on its own single-read 150-cycle Illumina NextSeq 550 flow cell. The paper's processing steps were these. Because the immunoSEQ output included only junctional sequences and no quality scores, the filtering could not be the same as the filtering used for full-length reads. To assign V/J genes and CDR3, sequences were annotated using PyIR, a Python wrapper for IgBLAST v1.9, with IMGT germline references. Reads were filtered out if the reads had weak V/J assignments (E-value above 1e-6), no CDR3, stop codons, out-of-frame junctions, or ambiguous translated residues. V3J clonotypes were defined as sequences sharing the same inferred V gene, J gene, and CDR3 amino acid sequence. To compute the percentage overlap between repertoires, the number of shared unique clonotypes was divided by the size of the smaller repertoire. Richness of each repertoire was evaluated using RTK rarefaction, the Chao1 estimator, and Recon v2.1 estimates of unobserved clonotypes. Generation probabilities were computed with OLGA for all TCRbeta clonotypes obtained by the gDNA method from several donors. Sourced from immuneACCESS, this table was stored by TCRdb with only in-frame sequences that have V and J called. A share of the clones is absent; for the studies checked, an unresolved V gene accounts for under half, and the remainder has no known explanation. V and J calls and clone size are those listed in that table; D and trimming were worked out from the DNA. This sample is represented by about 1.1 million clones; 77% of them were singletons. The ten largest account for roughly 0.82% of the sample.

The V end loses 4 bases and the J end loses 6 bases, and a stretch of 13 bases separates them. CDR1 and CDR2 were assigned from the germline V gene as SGHDN and FVKESK. From cysteine to phenylalanine, the CDR3 is 13 amino acids long. The only DNA kept is the CDR3, 39 bases in frame from the first base. Donors were healthy HIV-negative adults with no recently reported acute infections or vaccinations. Every donor was a Caucasian adult residing in Nashville, Tennessee, USA. CD4+ T cells were enriched by magnetic negative selection, after which naive cells were positively selected on CD45RA and the negative fraction was taken as the memory subset. Blood was collected by leukapheresis, and PBMCs were isolated by Ficoll-Histopaque density gradient centrifugation and then cryopreserved in liquid nitrogen vapor phase. Analytical flow cytometry was used to check the purity and quantity of every magnetically sorted T cell population. Genomic DNA was isolated from every sorted fraction and measured by UV absorbance on a Nanodrop 2000c.

The material sequenced was memory CD4+ T cells from PBMCs. In light of the paper, this sample's cell subset or site label describes: CD45RA-negative fraction. The rearranged chain carries TRBV14 and TRBJ2-7, and possibly TRBD2, on 6 matching bases. This TCR derives from a man between 18 and 35 years old in good health. Some clones in this sample may be carry-over from other donors' samples. The CDR3 protein is CASSLNSGAEQYF. The nucleotide sequence is TGTGCCAGCAGCCTGAACTCGGGAGCCGAGCAGTACTTC.